This T cell receptor beta chain was captured by sequencing in a study of identical twins (TCRdb year 2016). Describing the broader study: To test whether fetal clonotypes persist, this study deep-sequenced TCR alpha and beta repertoires from monozygotic twins, from unrelated adults of various ages, and from cord blood. To rule out contamination, the twin experiments were replicated at different times with different library preparation protocols. The full study reports these points: Abundant cord blood beta clonotypes had fewer insertions, young adult naive repertoires showed a similar but weaker trend, and memory repertoires showed no such trend. A weaker excess of twin sharing was found in beta out-of-frame sequences because the signal-to-noise ratio was lowered by fewer shared sequences. Because the same donors could not be followed over many years, the conclusions depended on cross-sectional statistical analysis. In monozygotic twins, recombination models systematically underestimated out-of-frame TCR alpha sharing, but the models matched the sharing seen between unrelated individuals. Invariant T cells such as MAIT and iNKT could partly confound zero-insertion analyses, although diverse VJ usage argued against such confounding for most clonotypes. Compared with coincidental sharing between unrelated individuals, out-of-frame TCR alpha sequences shared between twins showed an excess of sequences with low generation probability.

Every donor was a healthy Caucasian. Three pairs of female monozygotic twins, all aged roughly 18 to 30 years, made up the twin cohort. Peripheral blood mononuclear cells were used as the source from which RNA for TCR libraries was isolated. For this clonotype: The target of this receptor is not known. The record has no base qualities; no much larger clone is one base away.

After removal of 5 bases from V and 1 base from J, the junction retains 10 bases not matched to a gene. The CDR3 starts with the cysteine, ends with the phenylalanine, and has 18 residues. The read is trimmed to its CDR3 DNA, 54 bases read in frame from base 1. According to the germline V gene, CDR1 reads ENHRY and CDR2 reads SYGVKD. Libraries were constructed by 5' RACE. Sequencing relied on an Illumina HiSeq 2000. Template switching introduced a universal primer binding site; the final cDNA contained a unique molecular identifier, enabling accurate counting of TCR cDNA molecules. Specific primers in the conserved constant-segment region were used to synthesize first-strand cDNA for TCR alpha and beta chains. To control for contamination, every cDNA library carried two barcodes: a SMART-Mk sample barcode plus Illumina barcodes. Two successive PCR steps introduced TruSeq adapter sequences along with Illumina sample barcodes. The Illumina HiSeq platform was used with custom primers to sequence TCR alpha and beta cDNA libraries. From the authors' description of their analysis: Unique molecular identifiers were extracted from raw reads with MiGEC, and CDR3 positions were determined with MiXCR. For each individual, recombination models were inferred using an EM algorithm with the repgenHMM and IGoR tools. The tcR package in R was used for shared clonotype analysis, with sharing normalized by the product of cloneset sizes. Out-of-frame nonproductive sequences were analyzed to study raw recombination free of thymic and clonal selection effects. Clones were called with MiXCR by TCRdb after fastp trimmed the public reads at Q25, and only in-frame beta chains were retained. For every CDR3 protein sequence, its rows merge into one entry that carries the most common genes and DNA. It is TCRdb's table, rather than the study itself, that gives the V and J calls and clone size. For this sample there are about 920,000 distinct CDR3 sequences; around 12% appear just once. The ten largest clones add up to around 1.6% of the sample.

These same data were also listed under a study on yellow fever vaccine responses in identical twins. The second paper further reports: The T cell response to vaccination in identical twins was reported by the authors to appear partly convergent and partly personalized. In the study, vaccine-responding T cell clones were precisely tracked in identical twins.

Sequencing input: PBMCs. The clonotype was recovered from a woman younger than 30 in good health. Recombination joined TRBV10-3 with TRBJ2-7; 14 central bases correspond to TRBD2. Here is the DNA: TGTGCCATCAGTTCGGGGGGGACTAGCGGGAGCGGGTCCTACGAGCAGTACTTC. It specifies CAISSGGTSGSGSYEQYF.